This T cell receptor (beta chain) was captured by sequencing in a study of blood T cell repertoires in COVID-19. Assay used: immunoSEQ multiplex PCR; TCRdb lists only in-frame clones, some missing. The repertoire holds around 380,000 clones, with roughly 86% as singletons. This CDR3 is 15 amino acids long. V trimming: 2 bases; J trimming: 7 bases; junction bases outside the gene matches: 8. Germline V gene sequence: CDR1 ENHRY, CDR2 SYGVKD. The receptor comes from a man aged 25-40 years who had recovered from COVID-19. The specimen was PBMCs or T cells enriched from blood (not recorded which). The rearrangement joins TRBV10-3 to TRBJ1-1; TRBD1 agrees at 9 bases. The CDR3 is CAISEPGQGIIEAFF. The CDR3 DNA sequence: TGTGCCATCAGTGAGCCGGGACAGGGAATAATTGAAGCTTTCTTT.